The rows below give T cell receptor beta chains drawn from one sample of a study of blood T cell repertoires in COVID-19. Repertoires were generated with immunoSEQ multiplex PCR, while TCRdb's copy carries only in-frame clones and drops some. The table lists roughly 59,000 clones, around 80% of them singletons. Sample: peripheral blood. These receptors were collected from a man older than 75 with acute or convalescent COVID-19. The CDR3 runs from the conserved cysteine through the conserved F or W. A D gene is named only where the DNA matches it firmly. Size is omitted from some rows. Given values are once, few, many or a class for expanded clones.

TRBD1 NA TRBJ1-4 TRBV29-1 CSAETGFDEKLFF TGCAGCGCCGAGACAGGGTTTGATGAAAAACTGTTTTTT
TRBD1 NA TRBJ1-2 TRBV18 CASSPSGQGAGTYGYTF TGTGCCAGCTCCCCTTCGGGACAGGGGGCCGGAACCTATGGCTACACCTTC
NA NA TRBJ1-5 TRBV18 CASSSTQTNQPQHF TGTGCCAGCTCATCCACTCAGACAAATCAGCCCCAGCATTTT
NA NA TRBJ1-2 TRBV19 CASSETGDYGYTF TGTGCCAGTAGTGAGACAGGAGACTATGGCTACACCTTC
NA NA TRBJ2-5 TRBV6-2/TRBV6-3 CASSYSRQIPQETQYF TGTGCCAGCAGTTACTCGCGGCAGATACCCCAAGAGACCCAGTACTTC
TRBD2 NA TRBJ2-4 TRBV28 CASSLSLAVQNIQYF TGTGCCAGCAGTTTATCACTAGCGGTCCAAAACATTCAGTACTTC
NA NA TRBJ2-1 TRBV5-4 CASSLVSGSYNEQFF TGTGCCAGCAGCTTGGTTAGCGGATCCTACAATGAGCAGTTCTTC
NA NA TRBJ2-7 TRBV6-6 CASSYQPDTASYEQYF TGTGCCAGCAGTTACCAGCCTGACACAGCCTCCTACGAGCAGTACTTC
NA NA TRBJ1-1 TRBV3-1/TRBV3-2 CASSQGAVVF TGTGCCAGCAGCCAAGGGGCCGTCGTGTTT
NA NA TRBJ1-1 TRBV10-3 CAISDSDTEAFF TGTGCCATCAGTGATTCGGACACTGAAGCTTTCTTT
NA NA TRBJ2-2 TRBV6-6 CASSSGYTGELFF TGTGCCAGCAGTTCAGGGTACACCGGGGAGCTGTTTTTT
TRBD2 NA TRBJ2-1 TRBV20-1 CSASVPSGGFNEQFF TGCAGTGCTAGTGTCCCTAGCGGGGGTTTCAATGAGCAGTTCTTC
NA NA TRBJ2-4 TRBV19 CASSTTGQKYF TGTGCCAGTAGTACTACGGGTCAAAAGTACTTC
TRBD1 few TRBJ2-1 TRBV5-1 CASSAAQGGLGDEQFF TGCGCCAGCAGCGCCGCACAGGGGGGACTGGGCGATGAGCAGTTCTTC
TRBD1 NA TRBJ2-2 TRBV2 CASSTDRGPTGELFF TGTGCCAGCAGTACCGACAGGGGACCCACCGGGGAGCTGTTTTTT
TRBD1 many TRBJ1-2 TRBV6-1 CASSEDGQGPYGYTF TGTGCCAGCAGTGAAGACGGACAGGGGCCCTATGGCTACACCTTC
TRBD2 few TRBJ2-3 TRBV4-1 CASSRRVAGVYPEFTDTQYF TGCGCCAGCAGCCGCCGGGTAGCGGGAGTGTATCCCGAATTCACAGATACGCAGTATTTT
TRBD1 few TRBJ2-7 TRBV19 CASSIRQGGYEQYF TGTGCCAGTAGTATTCGACAGGGCGGGTACGAGCAGTACTTC
NA NA TRBJ1-2 TRBV4-3 CASSQGTGGRYGYTF TGCGCCAGCAGCCAAGGCACGGGGGGCCGCTATGGCTACACCTTC
TRBD2 NA TRBJ2-1 TRBV7-3 CASSFGLAGGSEQFF TGTGCCAGCAGCTTCGGACTAGCGGGGGGGAGTGAGCAGTTCTTC
NA NA TRBJ2-7 TRBV5-5 CASSPRTEAYEQYF TGTGCCAGCAGCCCCAGGACGGAGGCCTACGAGCAGTACTTC
TRBD2 NA TRBJ2-7 TRBV18 CASSPTSGGHEQYF TGTGCCAGCTCACCAACTAGCGGGGGCCACGAGCAGTACTTC
TRBD1 NA TRBJ2-5 TRBV3-1/TRBV3-2 CAIGQGGAQYF TGTGCCATAGGACAGGGGGGGGCCCAGTACTTC
TRBD1 NA TRBJ1-4 TRBV28 CASSLGQGAGEKLFF TGTGCCAGCAGTTTAGGTCAGGGGGCGGGTGAAAAACTGTTTTTT
NA NA TRBJ2-2 TRBV4-3 CASSQDPGSAGELFF TGCGCCAGCAGCCAAGATCCGGGATCGGCCGGGGAGCTGTTTTTT
TRBD1 NA TRBJ1-1 TRBV19 CASRNTGDTEAFF TGTGCCAGTAGAAATACAGGGGATACTGAAGCTTTCTTT
NA NA TRBJ2-5 TRBV1 CTSSQAGRPRRTQYF TGCACCAGCAGCCAAGCCGGGAGGCCCCGGCGGACCCAGTACTTC
NA NA TRBJ2-5 TRBV5-1 CASSLGERPTETQYF TGCGCCAGCAGCTTGGGTGAGCGACCCACCGAGACCCAGTACTTC
NA NA TRBJ2-2 TRBV24-1 CATSDSGGRNTGELFF TGTGCCACCAGTGATTCCGGGGGAAGGAACACCGGGGAGCTGTTTTTT
TRBD2 NA TRBJ2-1 TRBV4-2 CASSQDWLAGDEQFF TGTGCCAGCAGCCAAGATTGGCTAGCGGGAGACGAGCAGTTCTTC
NA once TRBJ2-1 TRBV6-5 CASSYMSYVFF TGTGCCAGCAGTTATATGTCGTATGTGTTCTTC
NA NA TRBJ1-3 TRBV29-1 CSPPGILSGNTIYF TGCAGCCCCCCGGGAATACTCTCTGGAAACACCATATATTTT
TRBD1 few TRBJ2-7 TRBV6-5 CASSWTGLGRGQYF TGTGCCAGCAGCTGGACAGGTTTGGGTCGCGGGCAGTACTTC
NA NA TRBJ1-2 TRBV9 CASSVEARGYGYTF TGTGCCAGCAGCGTAGAGGCCCGAGGGTATGGCTACACCTTC
TRBD2 few TRBJ2-7 TRBV6-2/TRBV6-3 CASSYSPAGGLEQYF TGTGCCAGCAGTTACTCCCCAGCGGGAGGGCTCGAGCAGTACTTC
TRBD1 NA TRBJ2-7 TRBV7-9 CASSSTGGKVEQYF TGTGCCAGCAGCTCGACAGGGGGTAAGGTGGAGCAGTACTTC
NA few TRBJ2-7 TRBV7-9 CASSLARRGEQYF TGTGCCAGCAGCTTAGCCCGGAGGGGCGAGCAGTACTTC
NA NA TRBJ1-2 TRBV30 CAWKPGWTYGYTF TGTGCCTGGAAGCCAGGGTGGACCTATGGCTACACCTTC
TRBD1 NA TRBJ1-2 TRBV7-9 CASSLGDRAYGYTF TGTGCCAGCAGCTTGGGAGACAGGGCTTATGGCTACACCTTC
NA NA TRBJ2-7 TRBV7-2 CASSFPGRSYEQYF TGTGCCAGCAGCTTTCCAGGTCGCTCCTACGAGCAGTACTTC
TRBD1 NA TRBJ1-6 TRBV7-8 CASSFAGGLGSPLHF TGTGCCAGCAGCTTCGCAGGGGGCTTGGGATCACCCCTCCACTTT
NA NA TRBJ2-7 TRBV30 CAWSKGASFYEQYF TGTGCCTGGAGCAAAGGGGCGAGCTTCTACGAGCAGTACTTC
TRBD1 NA TRBJ1-1 TRBV15 CATSREQGGAEAFF TGTGCCACCAGCAGGGAGCAGGGGGGAGCTGAAGCTTTCTTT
NA NA TRBJ1-6 TRBV12-3/TRBV12-4 CASGTSNSPLHF TGTGCCTCAGGGACATCTAATTCACCCCTCCACTTT
NA NA TRBJ1-2 TRBV28 CASSPGQIYGYTF TGTGCCAGCAGTCCCGGACAGATCTATGGCTACACCTTC
TRBD1 many TRBJ1-5 TRBV6-1 CASSETAGGFSTQHF TGTGCCAGCAGTGAAACCGCAGGGGGGTTTTCGACCCAGCATTTT
TRBD1 NA TRBJ1-6 TRBV13 CASRPGTGHSPLHF TGTGCCAGCAGGCCCGGGACAGGGCATTCACCCCTCCACTTT